The 8 T cell receptor beta chains reported below all come from one sample, sequenced in a study of low-dose radiotherapy and immunotherapy resistance in tumors. The time point is: before trial treatment. Primers targeting TRAV and TRBV primed first-strand cDNA, covering alpha and beta chains. With a V-primer adapter and a constant-region primer, TCRs were amplified for 20 PCR cycles. One entry per CDR3 protein results from TCRdb running MiXCR on the reads. Found here are about 89,000 distinct CDR3 sequences, 9.4% of them singletons; the top ten hold around 0.96%. Sequencing was performed on PBMCs, taken before treatment. The source of these receptors is a male donor with prostate cancer.

This clonotype has ten or more counts. This chain joins TRBV28 and TRBJ2-1; the D gene is possibly TRBD2 (5 bases). V lost 6 bases, J lost 0 bases, and 18 bases lay in between. The CDR3 length is 17 residues. Germline lookup yields CDR1 MDHEN and CDR2 SYDVKM. CDR3 region: CASRTTDYHISYNEQFF. CDR3 DNA: TGTGCCAGCAGGACTACAGATTACCACATCTCCTACAATGAGCAGTTCTTC.

This clonotype has at least ten counts. The rearrangement uses TRBV10-3 and TRBJ2-7; D may match TRBD1 or TRBD2 (5 bases each). The CDR3 is 15 amino acids. Germline V lookup: CDR1 ENHRY, CDR2 SYGVKD. V lost 8 bases, J lost 5 bases, and 22 bases lay in between. The CDR3 loop is CAIGGSVGETDEQYF. For the CDR3, the DNA is TGTGCCATCGGAGGCAGTGTGGGGGAGACCGACGAGCAGTACTTC.

The gene calls are TRBV28 and TRBJ2-4, with 8 bases fitting TRBD1. In germline, CDR1 is MDHEN, CDR2 SYDVKM. V was pared by 1 base and J by 5 bases, with 1 base of the junction left unmatched. CDR3 length: 14 amino acids. CDR3 amino acids: CASSLYRGENIQYF. The CDR3 DNA reads as TGTGCCAGCAGTTTATACAGGGGGGAAAACATTCAGTACTTC.

This clonotype showed up many times. The chain uses TRBV6-2 or TRBV6-3 and TRBJ2-7; no clear D gene. This CDR3 has 14 residues. The V end was cut by 4 bases, the J end by 4 bases, with 14 bases between. Germline V CDR1 and CDR2: MNHEY, SVGEGT. In DNA form, the CDR3 reads TGTGCCAGCAGTTTACCCCGACAACCTTACGAGCAGTACTTC. This translates into CASSLPRQPYEQYF.

The sample holds many counts of this clonotype. The J gene is TRBJ2-2, the V gene TRBV11-2; D unresolved. Germline lookup yields CDR1 SGHAT and CDR2 FQNNGV. This CDR3 is built from 16 residues. The V gene lost 0 bases and the J gene lost 1 base, with 9 bases spanning the gap. The CDR3 protein is CASSLDQRRNTGELFF. CDR3 nucleotides: TGTGCCAGCAGCTTAGATCAAAGGCGGAACACCGGGGAGCTGTTTTTT.

This clonotype has at least ten counts. The CDR3 region has the DNA TGTGCCAGCAGCCCGGGACTAGCGGGAGAGCCTATAACCTACGAGCAGTACTTC. It is translated as CASSPGLAGEPITYEQYF. The V and J genes are TRBV14 and TRBJ2-7, with TRBD2 identical over 14 bases. The CDR3 totals 18 residues. Looked up from germline, CDR1 is SGHDN and CDR2 is FVKESK. Trimming cost V 4 bases and J 2 bases; bases outside gene matches: 10.

Details on this clonotype: A much bigger clone sits one base away, suggesting this may be a read error. The chain recombines TRBV4-3 with TRBJ2-7; 11 bases align to TRBD1. Germline CDR1 reads LGHNA; CDR2 reads YSLEER. The V segment lost 1 base and the J segment 7 bases; nucleotides outside the gene matches: 24. The CDR3 totals 21 residues. The CDR3 coding sequence is TGCGCCAGCAGCCAAGTGTGGACAGGGGGCGGAAGTGGCCATAAAAGCAATGAGCAGTACTTC. Translating gives CASSQVWTGGGSGHKSNEQYF.

This clonotype has at least ten counts. The rearrangement uses TRBV6-4 and TRBJ1-2; TRBD1 matches at 8 bases. Germline assignment: CDR1 MRHNA and CDR2 SNTAGT. Unmatched junction bases numbered 7, after V lost 5 bases and J lost 8 bases. The CDR3 runs to 13 residues. In DNA form, the CDR3 reads TGTGCCAGCAGTCCGGGACAGGCGGGCGGCTACACCTTC. Translated: CASSPGQAGGYTF.